The clone carrying this T cell receptor beta chain was counted a single time. TCRdb's table, derived via immunoSEQ multiplex PCR, lists solely in-frame clones and lacks some. The sample carries about 220,000 clones, 70% to 90% recorded once. Trimming pared 5 bases from V and 2 bases from J, leaving 10 bases between. Germline lookup yields CDR1 SGHTA and CDR2 FQGNSA. The CDR3 length is 14 residues. The data derive from a study of blood T cell repertoires in COVID-19. The sequenced material came from peripheral blood. The TCR sequence derives from a man aged 50 to 60 who had recovered from COVID-19. V is TRBV7-2 and J is TRBJ1-5; D is uncertain. The CDR3: CASSPEGGNQPQHF. The CDR3 DNA is TGTGCCAGCAGCCCGGAGGGAGGCAATCAGCCCCAGCATTTT.